This TCR beta chain was identified in a study of shared clonotypes between healthy human individuals. TCRdb's table, derived via immunoSEQ multiplex PCR, lists solely in-frame clones and lacks some. The table has some 2.1 million clones, around 95% seen once. This CDR3 comprises 16 residues. The V segment lost 6 bases and the J segment 2 bases; nucleotides outside the gene matches: 8. Per germline, CDR1 MNHEY and CDR2 SMNVEV (reference sequence). The chain carries TRBV27 and TRBJ2-3; 10 nucleotides agree with TRBD1. Sequencing was carried out using naive CD4+ T cells sorted from blood. Subset in this sample: CD45RA+ positively selected. The source of this sequence is a man aged 18-30 years in good health. The chain's CDR3 is CASSRGTGVYTDTQYF. Written as DNA, the CDR3 is TGTGCCAGCAGCAGAGGGACAGGGGTATACACAGATACGCAGTATTTT.